Listed here are 32 T cell receptor beta chains from one sample, sequenced in a study of beta chain features in type 1 diabetes. Study-level findings and limits: Moderate yet significant TCRB CDR3 shortening was seen in Type 1 diabetes patients in all four CD4+ subsets.

Expressed TCRB transcripts got sequenced, as all isolated RNA was reverse transcribed. Using immunoSEQ multiplex PCR, the repertoire was profiled, and TCRdb retains in-frame clones only, with some absent. The repertoire consists of 300,000 to 400,000 clones, with 9.6% occurring once and the leading ten covering 0.45% to 0.65%. Antigens of these TCRs are unknown. The sequenced sample consisted of central memory CD4+ T cells from blood. The origin of the receptors is a man under 40 with type 1 diabetes.

V and J are TRBV7-2 and TRBJ2-5, with D tentatively TRBD1 or TRBD2 (5 bases each). V gave up 4 bases and J gave up 2 bases, with 14 bases separating them. CDR1 and CDR2 from the germline V gene are SGHTA and FQGNSA. The CDR3 contains 15 residues. The CDR3 sequence is CASSYPAGTQETQYF. CDR3 bases: TGTGCCAGCAGCTACCCGGCAGGGACGCAAGAGACCCAGTACTTC.

This clone was counted many times. V gene TRBV7-2 combines with J gene TRBJ2-5, with D maybe TRBD2 (5 bases). From germline, CDR1 is SGHTA and CDR2 FQGNSA. V lost 1 base, J lost 4 bases, and 13 bases lay in between. This CDR3 spans 15 amino acids. The DNA of the CDR3 is TGTGCCAGCAGCTTAGTACCTAGCTTTGCAGAGACCCAGTACTTC. The encoded protein is CASSLVPSFAETQYF.

The chain employs TRBV6-4 and TRBJ2-1; TRBD2 agrees at 14 bases. Germline-derived CDR1 and CDR2 are MRHNA and SNTAGT. The CDR3 is 18 amino acids. V lost 5 bases, J lost 8 bases, and 14 bases stayed unmatched. Here the CDR3 reads CASSIGTSGSVNWDEQFF. For the CDR3, the DNA is TGTGCCAGCAGTATTGGGACTAGCGGGAGTGTTAATTGGGATGAGCAGTTCTTC.

The V and J genes are TRBV18 and TRBJ2-1; perhaps TRBD2 as D (6 bases). V shed 5 bases and J shed 9 bases, with 17 bases lying between them. The germline V gene encodes CDR1 KGHSH and CDR2 LQKENI. The CDR3 totals 14 residues. In DNA, the CDR3 is TGTGCCAGCTCAGGGACTTCGAAAAACGGTGAGCAGTTCTTC. This sequence encodes CASSGTSKNGEQFF.

This clone occurred a few times. The V and J genes are TRBV7-8 and TRBJ2-7; D is uncertain. This CDR3 is 13 amino acids long. V lost 5 bases and J lost 5, with 13 bases in between. The germline V gene encodes CDR1 SGHVS and CDR2 FQNEAQ. For the CDR3, the DNA is TGTGCCAGCAGCGTTGGACGGAGCGACGAGCAGTACTTC. It is translated as CASSVGRSDEQYF.

CDR3 sequence: CASSRRLVDNEQFF. In DNA, the CDR3 is TGTGCCAGCTCACGACGACTAGTAGACAATGAGCAGTTCTTC. The V call is TRBV6-6, the J call TRBJ2-1; possible D gene TRBD2, 6 bases. V shed 8 bases and J shed 5 bases, with 16 bases lying between them. The CDR3 runs to 14 residues. Germline V gene sequence: CDR1 MNHNY, CDR2 SVGAGI (reference sequence).

In DNA form, the CDR3 reads TGTGCCAGCAGCTTGACTAGCGGGATCGGGCAGTACTTC. Translated: CASSLTSGIGQYF. The chain is built from TRBV5-6 and TRBJ2-7; 10 nucleotides match TRBD2. The germline CDR1 and CDR2 sequences are SGHDT and YYEEEE. This CDR3 has 13 amino acids. J gave up 9 bases and V 1 base, and 4 bases lay outside the gene matches.

The chain joins TRBV7-3 to TRBJ2-3; 8 nucleotides line up with TRBD1. The CDR3 is 14 residues long. Germline CDR1 reads SGHTA; CDR2 reads FQGTGA. The V and J ends lost 8 bases and 2 bases, in that order; junction bases with no gene match: 6. The CDR3 DNA follows: TGTGCCAGCCGCCAGGGGGCCTACACAGATACGCAGTATTTT. Its protein product is CASRQGAYTDTQYF.

This clone was observed at least ten times. The CDR3 loop reads CASSLAVSGNTIYF. In DNA, the CDR3 is TGTGCCAGCAGCCTAGCGGTCTCTGGAAACACCATATATTTT. The rearrangement links TRBV21-1 to TRBJ1-3. TRBV21-1 is flagged as a pseudogene. The CDR3 consists of 14 residues.

Here the CDR3 DNA reads TGTGCCAGTAGTATAAACCCCTGGGGCCACTACGAGCAGTACTTC. Its translation: CASSINPWGHYEQYF. The chain uses TRBV19 and TRBJ2-7; D perhaps matches TRBD1 (5 bases). CDR3 size: 15 residues. V was cut by 2 bases and J by 3 bases, with 14 bases left in between. Germline V gives CDR1 LNHDA, CDR2 SQIVND (reference sequence).

This clone has a handful of counts. The chain recombines TRBV15 with TRBJ1-5; D is unresolved. The germline V gene encodes CDR1 LNHNV and CDR2 YYDKDF (reference sequence). Between the trimmed V and J ends, which lost 3 bases and 5 bases, there was a span of 14 bases. This CDR3 is 15 amino acids long. The CDR3 sequence: CATSRREGGDQPQHF. CDR3 DNA: TGTGCCACCAGCAGGAGGGAGGGAGGTGATCAGCCCCAGCATTTT.

The chain links TRBV18 to TRBJ1-5; D possibly corresponds to TRBD1 (6 bases). Germline loops: CDR1 KGHSH, CDR2 LQKENI. The CDR3 is 15 residues long. Trimming removed 3 bases at V and 7 bases at J, with 16 bases between. The CDR3 loop is CASSPGQPRGQPQHF. For the CDR3, the DNA is TGTGCCAGCTCACCGGGACAACCCAGGGGCCAGCCCCAGCATTTT.

V is TRBV19 and J is TRBJ2-5; D remains unclear. The CDR3 has 12 residues. The germline V and J ends were trimmed by 3 bases and 5 bases, with 7 bases remaining between them. Germline V gene lookup returns CDR1 LNHDA and CDR2 SQIVND (reference sequence). CDR3 sequence reads: CASSMGFETQYF. CDR3 nucleotides: TGTGCCAGTAGTATGGGTTTTGAGACCCAGTACTTC.

A remark on this clone: A far larger clone lies a single base away; this is likely a read error. The rearrangement uses TRBV5-4 and TRBJ2-1; 11 bases fit TRBD2. Germline V gene lookup returns CDR1 SGHNT and CDR2 YYREEE (reference sequence). The CDR3 has 15 amino acids. The CDR3 sequence: CASSQDPSGRNEQFF. The CDR3 DNA reads TGCGCCAGCAGCCAAGATCCTAGCGGGAGGAATGAGCAGTTCTTC.

V is TRBV4-2 and J is TRBJ2-5; the match to TRBD2 covers 9 bases. The junction had 2 bases not matched to a gene; V was cut back by 6 bases and J by 3 bases. In germline, CDR1 is LGHNA, CDR2 YNFKEQ. CDR3 length: 13 amino acids. In DNA form, the CDR3 reads TGTGCCAGCAGGGTAGCGGGAGAAGAGACCCAGTACTTC. It yields the protein CASRVAGEETQYF.

The sample holds a few counts of this clone. The V and J genes are TRBV7-2 and TRBJ2-3; the match to TRBD2 covers 8 bases. V shed 5 bases and J 4 bases; nucleotides not matched to a gene: 8. CDR1 is SGHTA and CDR2 is FQGNSA in the germline V gene. There are 15 residues in the CDR3. For the CDR3, the DNA is TGTGCCAGCAGCGTCATGCGGGGGGCCCCAGATACGCAGTATTTT. Amino acids: CASSVMRGAPDTQYF.

This clone has a handful of counts. This chain joins TRBV7-2 and TRBJ2-6; D is unclear. Germline V gene lookup returns CDR1 SGHTA and CDR2 FQGNSA. V was shortened by 4 bases and J by 4 bases, with 11 bases between the two germline ends. There are 15 residues in the CDR3. CDR3 in DNA: TGTGCCAGCAGCTCTGCCTTACCCGGGGCCAACGTCCTGACTTTC. Its protein is CASSSALPGANVLTF.

This rearrangement joins TRBV18 to TRBJ2-2; D possibly corresponds to TRBD2 (5 bases). V lost 0 bases, J lost 4 bases, and 6 bases lay in between. Germline V gene lookup returns CDR1 KGHSH and CDR2 LQKENI. The CDR3 extends over 14 amino acids. The CDR3 spells CASSPPAGTGELFF. CDR3 bases: TGTGCCAGCTCACCACCGGCGGGCACCGGGGAGCTGTTTTTT.

This clone was observed at least ten times. This specimen includes other DNA sequences encoding the same CDR3. This chain connects TRBV7-9 to TRBJ2-2; D is undetermined. The length of the CDR3 is 14 residues. V lost 1 base to trimming and J lost 0 bases, with 3 bases between them. Germline V gene sequence: CDR1 SEHNR, CDR2 FQNEAQ (reference sequence). The CDR3 sequence is CASSLGSNTGELFF. The CDR3 bases are TGTGCCAGCAGCTTAGGCTCGAACACCGGGGAGCTGTTTTTT.

This clone was seen a handful of times. This rearrangement joins TRBV6-6 to TRBJ2-3; possibly TRBD1 for D (6 bases). Germline CDR1 MNHNY, CDR2 SVGAGI (reference sequence). The CDR3 length is 15 residues. The ends were cut back, 5 bases at V and 3 bases at J, with 15 bases in the middle. DNA for the CDR3: TGTGCCAGCAGTCCAGGGGCGACTTGGACAGATACGCAGTATTTT. Its translation: CASSPGATWTDTQYF.

V is TRBV19 and J is TRBJ2-7, with D perhaps matching TRBD1 (7 bases). The CDR3 has 17 amino acids. The V and J ends lost 4 bases and 3 bases respectively, with 22 bases between them. Germline V CDR1 and CDR2: LNHDA, SQIVND (reference sequence). The CDR3 loop is CASSTTPPGRGVYEQYF. The DNA for the CDR3 is TGTGCCAGTAGTACCACCCCTCCCGGCAGGGGGGTCTACGAGCAGTACTTC.

This chain uses TRBV13 with TRBJ2-3; 9 nucleotides line up with TRBD2. Trimming took 2 bases from V and 2 from J; bases not matched to a gene: 8. Germline V lookup: CDR1 PRHDT, CDR2 FYEKMQ (reference sequence). The CDR3 loop spans 17 amino acids. For the CDR3, the DNA is TGTGCCAGCAGCTTAAGTAGCGGGAGATGGGACACAGATACGCAGTATTTT. Encoded protein: CASSLSSGRWDTDTQYF. The full variable domain, completed using reference TRBV13 and TRBJ2-3, is AAGVIQSPRHLIKEKRETATLKCYPIPRHDTVYWYQQGPGQDPQFLISFYEKMQSDKGSIPDRFSAQQFSDYHSELNMSSLELGDSALYFCASSLSSGRWDTDTQYFGPGTRLTVL.

The V gene is TRBV6-5, the J gene TRBJ2-7, with 9 bases identical to TRBD2. The V gene end was trimmed by 0 bases and the J gene end by 6 bases; junction bases not matched to a gene: 6. Germline V gene data show CDR1 as MNHEY and CDR2 as SVGAGI. The CDR3 spans 15 residues. The CDR3 loop is CASSYSSSGRGEQYF. CDR3 DNA sequence: TGTGCCAGCAGTTACTCGAGTAGCGGGAGAGGCGAGCAGTACTTC.

This clone showed up just once. The rearrangement links TRBV28 to TRBJ2-5; 8 bases agree with TRBD1. The end of the DNA aligns better with TRBJ2-7, so the J call may be wrong. The CDR3 is 13 amino acids. In germline, CDR1 is MDHEN, CDR2 SYDVKM. CDR3 DNA sequence: TGTGCCAGTCAGGGGGCTGGGGTTTACGAGCAGTACTTC. This gives the protein CASQGAGVYEQYF.

The V gene is TRBV4-2, the J gene TRBJ2-3; 11 nucleotides match TRBD2. Germline assignment: CDR1 LGHNA and CDR2 YNFKEQ. This CDR3 contains 17 residues. V lost 5 bases to trimming and J lost 3 bases; unmatched junction nucleotides: 10. The CDR3, as DNA: TGTGCCAGCAGCGATACAACGTCTAGCGGGGGGACAGATACGCAGTATTTT. Amino acids: CASSDTTSSGGTDTQYF.

This clone was seen a few times. This chain links TRBV28 with TRBJ2-7; D remains ambiguous. Germline values: CDR1 MDHEN, CDR2 SYDVKM. CDR3 length equals 12 residues. The ends were cut back, 3 bases at V and 6 bases at J, with 9 bases in the middle. The CDR3 region has the DNA TGTGCCAGCAGTTTGACGTTAAGCGAGCAGTACTTC. Its protein is CASSLTLSEQYF.

The V gene is TRBV5-4, the J gene TRBJ1-5; D is ambiguous. CDR1 is SGHNT and CDR2 is YYREEE in the germline V gene (reference sequence). The CDR3 sequence is 12 residues long. Trimming took off 0 bases at V and 6 bases at J, with 4 bases between the two ends. CDR3 coding DNA: TGTGCCAGCAGCTTGGAAGGTCAGCCCCAGCATTTT. Amino acids: CASSLEGQPQHF. Filled out from reference TRBV5-4 and TRBJ1-5, the complete variable domain reads ETGVTQSPTHLIKTRGQQVTLRCSSQSGHNTVSWYQQALGQGPQFIFQYYREEENGRGNFPPRFSGLQFPNYSSELNVNALELDDSALYLCASSLEGQPQHFGDGTRLSIL.

This clone was found a few times. J is TRBJ1-3 and V is TRBV7-2, with D possibly TRBD1 on 6 matching bases. Germline-derived CDR1 and CDR2 are SGHTA and FQGNSA. Trimming removed 1 base at V and 0 bases at J, with 16 bases between. The CDR3 has 18 residues. In DNA form, the CDR3 reads TGTGCCAGCAGCTTAGTCGCGGGGGGGCTGAGCTCTGGAAACACCATATATTTT. It translates to CASSLVAGGLSSGNTIYF.

This clone has more than one count but fewer than ten. The rearrangement uses TRBV28 and TRBJ2-5; the D gene could be TRBD1 or TRBD2 (5 bases each). This CDR3 region has 14 residues. Looked up from germline, CDR1 is MDHEN and CDR2 is SYDVKM. Between the trimmed V and J ends, which lost 3 bases and 6 bases, there was a span of 14 bases. The CDR3 region is CASSLVGTSQTQYF. The CDR3 DNA is TGTGCCAGCAGTTTGGTAGGGACCTCACAGACCCAGTACTTC. Complete variable domain (other parts from reference TRBV28 and TRBJ2-5): DVKVTQSSRYLVKRTGEKVFLECVQDMDHENMFWYRQDPGLGLRLIYFSYDVKMKEKGDIPEGYSVSREKKERFSLILESASTNQTSMYLCASSLVGTSQTQYFGPGTRLLVL.

This clone was counted only a few times. The CDR3 loop reads CASSPPQGLSYEQYF. CDR3 nucleotide sequence: TGTGCCAGCTCACCACCGCAGGGGCTCTCCTACGAGCAGTACTTC. The J gene is TRBJ2-7, the V gene TRBV18; tentative D call: TRBD1 (6 bases). The germline V and J ends were trimmed by 0 bases and 0 bases, with 9 bases remaining between them. The germline CDR1 and CDR2 sequences are KGHSH and LQKENI. CDR3 length equals 15 residues.

This clone turned up a few times. The J gene is TRBJ1-1, the V gene TRBV5-4; 10 positions match TRBD1. With V trimmed by 4 bases and J by 8 bases, 11 bases remained unmatched. The CDR3 has 15 residues. CDR1 and CDR2 from the germline V gene are SGHNT and YYREEE (reference sequence). For the CDR3, the DNA is TGTGCCAGCAGCCGTACGGGACAGGGGTACGGCGAAGCTTTCTTT. Translation gives CASSRTGQGYGEAFF.

This clone occurred a few times. This rearrangement joins TRBV29-1 to TRBJ2-5, with D possibly matching TRBD1 (6 bases). Germline CDR1 SQVTM, CDR2 ANQGSEA. V gave up 2 bases and J gave up 3 bases, with 10 bases separating them. This CDR3 spans 13 amino acids. CDR3 sequence (DNA): TGCAGCGTTGAACAGGGGTTGGAAGAGACCCAGTACTTC. Translated: CSVEQGLEETQYF.